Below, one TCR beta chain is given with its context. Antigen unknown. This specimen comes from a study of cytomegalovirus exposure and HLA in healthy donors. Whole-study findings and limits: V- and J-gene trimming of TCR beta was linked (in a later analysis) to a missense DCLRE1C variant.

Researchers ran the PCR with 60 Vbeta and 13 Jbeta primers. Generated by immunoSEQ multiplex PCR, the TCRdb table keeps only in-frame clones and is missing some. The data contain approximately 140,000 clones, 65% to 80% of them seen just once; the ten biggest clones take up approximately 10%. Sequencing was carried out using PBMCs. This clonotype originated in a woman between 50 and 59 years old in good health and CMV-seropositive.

CDR3 loop: CASSEFGNYGYTF. The CDR3 region has the DNA TGTGCCAGCAGTGAATTCGGGAACTATGGCTACACCTTC. The chain couples TRBV6-1 to TRBJ1-2; D ambiguous. Trimming removed 2 bases at V and 2 bases at J, with 6 bases between. Germline CDR1 MNHNS, CDR2 SASEGT. This CDR3 region has 13 residues.